A selection of T cell receptor beta chains follows, all from one sample in a study of glioma-infiltrating T cells after dendritic cell vaccination. TCRdb's copy holds only in-frame clones and misses some; the assay was immunoSEQ multiplex PCR. Here the sample spans some 110,000 clones, roughly 90% being singletons. Specimen: blood, collected after dendritic cell vaccination. All receptors come from a human donor with glioblastoma. Each CDR3 is given with its conserved first and last residue. Each record gives: clone size, J gene, D gene, V gene, CDR3 protein, CDR3 DNA. A D gene is named only where the DNA matches it firmly. Where a row states a size, it is once, few, many or the class of an expanded clone; other rows omit it.

-	TRBJ2-3	TRBD2	TRBV7-3	CASSLTARTSSTQYF	TGTGCCAGCAGCTTAACCGCCAGGACTAGCTCTACGCAGTATTTT
-	TRBJ2-7	TRBD1	TRBV5-4	CASSRDVRTGKYEQYF	TGTGCCAGCAGCCGAGACGTACGGACAGGGAAGTACGAGCAGTACTTC
few	TRBJ1-5	-	TRBV30	CAWSVRGNQPQHF	TGTGCCTGGAGTGTAAGGGGGAATCAGCCCCAGCATTTT
-	TRBJ2-1	TRBD2	TRBV10-3	CAISSGSNYNEQFF	TGTGCCATCAGTAGCGGGAGTAACTACAATGAGCAGTTCTTC
-	TRBJ1-1	-	TRBV5-1	CASSLGGRGTEAFF	TGCGCCAGCAGCTTGGGGGGGCGAGGGACTGAAGCTTTCTTT
once	TRBJ1-5	-	TRBV27	CASSFGQPNQPQHF	TGTGCCAGCAGTTTCGGACAGCCCAATCAGCCCCAGCATTTT
-	TRBJ1-2	TRBD1	TRBV19	CASSRQGRDYGYTF	TGTGCCAGTAGTAGACAGGGGAGGGACTATGGCTACACCTTC
-	TRBJ2-5	-	TRBV27	CASSSNHQETQYF	TGTGCCAGCAGTTCTAATCACCAAGAGACCCAGTACTTC
-	TRBJ1-4	-	TRBV30	CAWSVEGEKLFF	TGTGCCTGGAGTGTCGAGGGTGAAAAACTGTTTTTT
-	TRBJ1-6	-	TRBV6-5	CASNNQGNNSPLHF	TGTGCCAGCAACAACCAGGGTAATAATTCACCCCTCCACTTT
once	TRBJ2-5	-	TRBV6-4	CASSDDGRDQETQYF	TGTGCCAGCAGTGACGACGGCAGGGACCAAGAGACCCAGTACTTC
-	TRBJ2-7	-	TRBV2	CASSGTQGEQYF	TGTGCCAGCAGTGGGACGCAGGGAGAGCAGTACTTC
-	TRBJ1-5	-	TRBV19	CASRDYSNQPQHF	TGTGCTTCGAGGGACTATAGCAATCAGCCCCAGCATTTT
once	TRBJ2-2	TRBD2	TRBV5-1	CASSYSSGTNTGELFF	TGCGCCAGCAGTTATTCTAGCGGTACGAACACCGGGGAGCTGTTTTTT
-	TRBJ2-6	-	TRBV9	CASSVAQGRERRSGANVLTF	TGTGCCAGCAGCGTAGCGCAAGGAAGGGAGAGGCGGTCTGGGGCCAACGTCCTGACTTTC
-	TRBJ2-4	TRBD2	TRBV2	CASSATSGGYIAKNIQYF	TGTGCCAGCAGCGCCACTAGCGGGGGTTATATAGCCAAAAACATTCAGTACTTC
-	TRBJ2-1	-	TRBV12-5	CASGWAVIQGSSYNEQFF	TGTGCTAGTGGTTGGGCCGTAATACAGGGCAGCTCCTACAATGAGCAGTTCTTC
-	TRBJ2-3	-	TRBV9	CASSVDEGGYTDTQYF	TGTGCCAGCAGCGTAGATGAGGGGGGGTACACAGATACGCAGTATTTT